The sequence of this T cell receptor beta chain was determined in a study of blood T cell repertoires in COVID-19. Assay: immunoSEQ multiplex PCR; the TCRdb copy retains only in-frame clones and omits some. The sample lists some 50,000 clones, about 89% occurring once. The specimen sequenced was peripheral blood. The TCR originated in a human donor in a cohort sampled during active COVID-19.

CDR3 nucleotides: TGTGCCAGCAGCACCCCCGACAGTTACGAGCAGTACTTC. Residues: CASSTPDSYEQYF. This sequence joins TRBV13 and TRBJ2-7, with D tentatively TRBD1 (5 bases). The germline V gene encodes CDR1 PRHDT and CDR2 FYEKMQ (reference sequence). This CDR3 has 13 residues. Deletions cut 5 bases from V and 4 bases from J, with 12 bases between.